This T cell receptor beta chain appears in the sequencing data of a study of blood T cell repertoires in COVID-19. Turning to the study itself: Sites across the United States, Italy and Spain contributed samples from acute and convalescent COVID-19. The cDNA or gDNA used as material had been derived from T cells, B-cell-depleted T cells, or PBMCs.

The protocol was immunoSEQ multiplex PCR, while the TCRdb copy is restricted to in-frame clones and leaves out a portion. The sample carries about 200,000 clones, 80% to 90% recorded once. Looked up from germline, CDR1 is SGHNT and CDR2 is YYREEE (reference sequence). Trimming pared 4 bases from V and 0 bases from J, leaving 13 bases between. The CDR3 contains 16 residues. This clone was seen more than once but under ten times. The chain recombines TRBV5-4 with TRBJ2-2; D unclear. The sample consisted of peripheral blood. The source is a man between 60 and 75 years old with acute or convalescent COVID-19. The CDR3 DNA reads TGTGCCAGCAGCGAACGAGGAGTTTCGAACACCGGGGAGCTGTTTTTT. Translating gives CASSERGVSNTGELFF.